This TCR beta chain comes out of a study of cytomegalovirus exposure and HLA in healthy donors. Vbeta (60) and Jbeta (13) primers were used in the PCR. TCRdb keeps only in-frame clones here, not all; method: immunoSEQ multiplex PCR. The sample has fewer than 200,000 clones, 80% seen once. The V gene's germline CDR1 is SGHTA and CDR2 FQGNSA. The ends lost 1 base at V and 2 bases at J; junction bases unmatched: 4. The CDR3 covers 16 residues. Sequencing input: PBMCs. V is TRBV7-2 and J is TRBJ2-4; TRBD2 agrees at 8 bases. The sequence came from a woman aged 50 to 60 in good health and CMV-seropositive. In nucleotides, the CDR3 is TGTGCCAGCAGCTTAGGCGGGGGGTTCTCCAAAAACATTCAGTACTTC. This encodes CASSLGGGFSKNIQYF.